The sequence of this T cell receptor (beta chain) was determined in a study of T cell responses to AZD1222 COVID-19 vaccine. Study-level findings and limits: Along spike, vaccine-associated CD4 TCRs were found throughout, with dominance at 160-218 and 743-854.

V was trimmed by 8 bases and J by 1 base, leaving 17 bases between them. The germline V gene has CDR1 MNHEY and CDR2 SVGAGI. There are 15 residues in the CDR3. Details on this clone: Antigen unknown.

Using immunoSEQ multiplex PCR, the repertoire was profiled, and TCRdb retains in-frame clones only, with some absent. The repertoire holds 90,000 to 140,000 clones, with roughly nine tenths as singletons. The TCR comes from an adult who received the AZD1222 COVID-19 vaccine. Specimen: peripheral blood, collected 28 days after the second AZD1222 dose. V gene TRBV6-5 combines with J gene TRBJ1-1; D unclear. The CDR3 sequence: CASLPGTRTNTEAFF. The CDR3 DNA is TGTGCCAGCCTGCCGGGAACCCGAACGAACACTGAAGCTTTCTTT.